These 4 T cell receptor beta chains originate from one sample sequenced in a study of T cell responses to AZD1222 COVID-19 vaccine. Clones were read by immunoSEQ multiplex PCR, and TCRdb kept only the in-frame ones, dropping some. The sample holds 150,000 or so clones, about nine tenths seen once. The sample here was peripheral blood, taken on day 0 of AZD1222 vaccination. All receptors come from an adult in good health.

This clone has only one observation. V is TRBV9 and J is TRBJ1-1; TRBD1 is a possible D gene (6 bases). The length of the CDR3 is 14 residues. Germline assignment: CDR1 SGDLS and CDR2 YYNGEE. Trimming pared 3 bases from V and 1 base from J, leaving 10 bases between. The CDR3 bases are TGTGCCAGCAGCGGGACAGCGAAGAACACTGAAGCTTTCTTT. It specifies CASSGTAKNTEAFF. Looking up the rest from reference TRBV9 and TRBJ1-1 gives the full variable domain: DSGVTQTPKHLITATGQRVTLRCSPRSGDLSVYWYQQSLDQGLQFLIQYYNGEERAKGNILERFSAQQFPDLHSELNLSSLELGDSALYFCASSGTAKNTEAFFGQGTRLTVV.

As DNA, the CDR3 is TGTGCCAGCAGGCCACAGACGAATTCACCCCTCCACTTT. Amino acids: CASRPQTNSPLHF. The chain combines TRBV2 with TRBJ1-6; D gene ambiguous. V gave up 6 bases and J gave up 7 bases, with 10 bases separating them. CDR1 SNHLY and CDR2 FYNNEI come from the germline V gene. The CDR3 extends over 13 amino acids.

This rearrangement joins TRBV30 to TRBJ2-7; TRBD1 agrees at 9 bases. This CDR3 contains 15 residues. CDR1 and CDR2 (germline): GTSNPN, SVGIG (reference sequence). V dropped 1 base and J dropped 2; count of bases not matched to a gene: 6. The CDR3 DNA follows: TGTGCCTGGAGTGCCCATCGGGACAGGGCCTACGAGCAGTACTTC. Protein sequence: CAWSAHRDRAYEQYF.

This chain links TRBV18 with TRBJ2-2; 9 bases agree with TRBD1. Germline CDR1 is KGHSH and CDR2 is LQKENI. Trimming cost V 2 bases and J 2 bases; bases outside gene matches: 6. This CDR3 has 17 amino acids. Here the CDR3 DNA reads TGTGCCAGCTCACCAAGGACAGGGGAAATTAACACCGGGGAGCTGTTTTTT. Residues: CASSPRTGEINTGELFF.